The clone carrying this T cell receptor (delta chain) came up a few times. The translated DNA and TCRdb's protein are not identical at residue 17; the protein here was translated from the DNA. This sample is part of a study of gamma-delta chains in newborns, infants, children. Study as a whole: Innate gammadelta T cells reportedly expand polyclonally right after birth, driven by microbial exposure, per the title.

The germline gives CDR1 TSWWSYY, CDR2 QGS. The CDR3 runs 18 residues. TCRdb redid clone calling on the reads using CATT. The sample yields roughly 7,900 delta-chain clones, 1.6% seen once. The chain combines TRDV1 with TRDJ1, with TRDD3 matching over 11 bases. The material sequenced was blood. This clonotype was sampled from a child who was a newborn, infant or young child, either healthy, febrile or measles-vaccinated (not recorded which). The CDR3 is CALGELRVLGDISDKLTF. The CDR3 DNA follows: TGTGCTCTTGGGGAACTACGTGTACTGGGGGATATCTCCGATAAACTCACCTTT.